A selection of T cell receptor beta chains follows, all from one sample in a study of blood T cell repertoires in COVID-19. Data came from immunoSEQ multiplex PCR; TCRdb stores just in-frame clones and leaves some out. Here the sample spans about 310,000 clones, around 87% being singletons. Input material: peripheral blood. These receptor sequences come from a man aged 70-80 years with acute or convalescent COVID-19. CDR3s include the opening cysteine and the closing phenylalanine or tryptophan. The D gene is left open where the match is weak. The size field is filled for only some rows; it gives once, few, many or a size class.

clone size	D gene	V gene	J gene	CDR3 protein	CDR3 DNA
.	TRBD1	TRBV6-5	TRBJ1-2	CASSYLDRGQGGYTF	TGTGCCAGCAGTTACTTGGACAGGGGGCAAGGTGGCTACACCTTC
.	.	TRBV7-2	TRBJ1-2	CASSLASRGAYGYTF	TGTGCCAGCAGCTTAGCCTCTAGGGGCGCCTATGGCTACACCTTC
.	.	TRBV12-3/TRBV12-4	TRBJ1-2	CASNRLGARGYTF	TGTGCCAGCAACCGTCTTGGGGCGCGTGGCTACACCTTC
.	.	TRBV30	TRBJ1-3	CAWSNLGNTIYF	TGTGCCTGGAGTAATCTGGGAAACACCATATATTTT
.	.	TRBV9	TRBJ1-4	CASSVSGTTNEKLFF	TGTGCCAGCAGCGTCTCAGGGACAACTAATGAAAAACTGTTTTTT
.	.	TRBV4-3	TRBJ2-7	CASSQDTRTTYEQYF	TGCGCCAGCAGCCAAGATACACGAACTACGTACGAGCAGTACTTC
many	TRBD1	TRBV25-1	TRBJ1-6	CASSVTGVWTLHF	TGTGCCAGCAGTGTAACAGGGGTGTGGACCCTCCACTTT
.	.	TRBV19	TRBJ1-1	CASSLGARTEAFF	TGTGCCAGTAGTTTGGGGGCCCGCACTGAAGCTTTCTTT
.	TRBD1	TRBV10-3	TRBJ1-1	CAISEAGQGNTEAFF	TGTGCCATCAGTGAGGCGGGACAGGGAAACACTGAAGCTTTCTTT
.	TRBD2	TRBV28	TRBJ2-3	CASSPPASGSGDTQYF	TGTGCCAGCAGTCCTCCCGCCAGCGGGAGTGGGGATACGCAGTATTTT
.	.	TRBV21-1	TRBJ1-6	CASTLNLRESYNSPLHF	TGTGCCAGCACCTTAAATCTCAGGGAATCCTATAATTCACCCCTCCACTTT
.	TRBD1	TRBV19	TRBJ2-4	CASSMPPRGRLAKNIQYF	TGTGCCAGTAGTATGCCCCCCAGGGGGCGATTAGCCAAAAACATTCAGTACTTC
.	.	TRBV4-1	TRBJ2-5	CASSQWQSETQYF	TGCGCCAGCAGCCAATGGCAGTCGGAGACCCAGTACTTC
once	TRBD2	TRBV19	TRBJ2-7	CASSPGLADYSYEQYF	TGTGCCAGTAGCCCGGGACTAGCGGACTACTCCTACGAGCAGTACTTC
.	.	TRBV18	TRBJ2-5	CASSPPQGMETQYF	TGTGCCAGCTCACCACCGCAGGGTATGGAGACCCAGTACTTC
.	.	TRBV2	TRBJ2-7	CASSEGAGISYEQYF	TGTGCCAGCAGTGAAGGGGCAGGAATTTCCTACGAGCAGTACTTC
.	.	TRBV7-8	TRBJ1-1	CASSLRQGNTEAFF	TGTGCCAGCAGCTTACGGCAGGGGAACACTGAAGCTTTCTTT
.	.	TRBV29-1	TRBJ1-2	CSVESSDTGYTF	TGCAGCGTTGAGTCATCGGACACTGGCTACACCTTC
.	TRBD1	TRBV6-2/TRBV6-3	TRBJ1-2	CASSYFSLDRAVHGYTF	TGTGCCAGCAGTTATTTTAGTTTGGACAGGGCCGTCCATGGCTACACCTTC
.	TRBD1	TRBV11-2	TRBJ2-2	CASSFQTGLSGELFF	TGTGCCAGCAGCTTTCAGACAGGGTTGTCCGGGGAGCTGTTTTTT
.	TRBD2	TRBV24-1	TRBJ2-3	CATGLAGSRTDTQYF	TGTGCCACCGGACTAGCGGGGAGCCGCACAGATACGCAGTATTTT
.	.	TRBV11-2	TRBJ2-2	CASSPRQVLTGELFF	TGTGCCAGCAGCCCCCGACAGGTCCTCACCGGGGAGCTGTTTTTT
.	TRBD1	TRBV3-1/TRBV3-2	TRBJ1-1	CASSRTGGGSGVTEAFF	TGTGCCAGCAGCCGGACAGGGGGTGGGTCGGGCGTGACTGAAGCTTTCTTT
.	TRBD1	TRBV5-4	TRBJ1-2	CASTTTGNYGYTF	TGTGCCAGCACCACGACAGGGAACTATGGCTACACCTTC
.	.	TRBV11-2	TRBJ1-1	CASSFQRGNTEAFF	TGTGCCAGCAGCTTCCAACGGGGGAACACTGAAGCTTTCTTT
.	TRBD1	TRBV19	TRBJ1-4	CASTPGTGGEKLFF	TGTGCCAGTACCCCCGGGACAGGGGGCGAAAAACTGTTTTTT
.	.	TRBV3-1/TRBV3-2	TRBJ1-2	CASSQADYGYTF	TGTGCCAGCAGCCAGGCTGACTATGGCTACACCTTC
.	TRBD1	TRBV25-1	TRBJ1-2	CASSGAGGTANYGYTF	TGTGCCAGCAGTGGGGCAGGGGGCACTGCTAACTATGGCTACACCTTC
once	.	TRBV19	TRBJ1-5	CASSMQGRVSNQPQHF	TGTGCCAGTAGTATGCAGGGGCGGGTTAGCAATCAGCCCCAGCATTTT
.	TRBD1	TRBV5-1	TRBJ2-7	CASRPHGGQGAFEQYF	TGCGCCAGCAGGCCTCATGGGGGACAGGGGGCCTTCGAGCAGTACTTC
.	TRBD2	TRBV7-2	TRBJ2-3	CASSSRRSVAGIPDTQYF	TGTGCCAGCAGCTCCCGGCGGTCGGTAGCGGGAATACCAGATACGCAGTATTTT
.	.	TRBV12-3/TRBV12-4	TRBJ2-1	CASSFFPGVEFF	TGTGCCAGCAGTTTCTTCCCAGGGGTGGAGTTCTTC